Following are 17 T cell receptor beta chains from one sample sequenced in a study of blood T cell repertoires in COVID-19 (dated by TCRdb to the early 2020s). Libraries were built with the immunoSEQ multiplex PCR assay. TCRdb took this table from immuneACCESS and kept in-frame rearrangements with V and J called. Such tables lack part of the clones; where checked against another copy, unresolved V genes explain under half of the gap, and the rest is unexplained. The sample contains about 350,000 clones, approximately 87% of them found a single time. About 5.4% of the sample rests with the top ten. The specimen was PBMCs or T cells enriched from blood (not recorded which). The receptor set was obtained from a woman in her 30s who had recovered from COVID-19.

This sequence joins TRBV14 and TRBJ2-7, with 9 bases that match TRBD1. The germline CDR1 and CDR2 sequences are SGHDN and FVKESK. With V trimmed by 1 base and J by 5 bases, 6 bases remained unmatched. The CDR3 is 15 amino acids. The CDR3 region is CASSQAGQGYHEQYF. In DNA form, the CDR3 reads TGTGCCAGCAGCCAAGCGGGACAGGGTTATCACGAGCAGTACTTC.

The chain recombines TRBV5-4 with TRBJ2-3, with 9 bases aligning to TRBD1. Looked up from germline, CDR1 is SGHNT and CDR2 is YYREEE (reference sequence). The CDR3 sequence is 14 residues long. Trimming took 3 bases from V and 4 from J; bases not matched to a gene: 3. The CDR3 loop reads CASSWGQGPDTQYF. As DNA, the CDR3 is TGTGCCAGCAGCTGGGGACAGGGCCCAGATACGCAGTATTTT.

The gene calls are TRBV6-6 and TRBJ1-2; 10 nucleotides agree with TRBD1. V lost 7 bases and J lost 6; bases outside the gene matches: 5. This CDR3 region has 13 residues. Germline V CDR1 and CDR2: MNHNY, SVGAGI (reference sequence). The chain's CDR3 is CASILGQGNGYTF. The CDR3 DNA sequence: TGTGCCAGCATCCTGGGACAGGGGAATGGCTACACCTTC.

The gene calls are TRBV6-5 and TRBJ1-5; D not certain. Per germline, CDR1 MNHEY and CDR2 SVGAGI. Trimming removed 5 bases at V and 4 bases at J, with 12 bases between. The CDR3 has 14 residues. The DNA of the CDR3 is TGTGCCAGCAGTCGTGGCGGGCAAAATCAGCCCCAGCATTTT. This translates into CASSRGGQNQPQHF.

The count of this clone is one. V usage is TRBV2 and J usage is TRBJ1-6; 10 nucleotides align to TRBD1. CDR3 length: 15 amino acids. Germline trimming cut 7 bases from V and 8 bases from J; bases unmatched to any gene: 8. The germline gives CDR1 SNHLY, CDR2 FYNNEI. The CDR3 bases are TGTGCCAGCACGTCCGGGACAGGGGATTATTCACCCCTCCACTTT. Amino acid sequence: CASTSGTGDYSPLHF.

The V call is TRBV5-6, the J call TRBJ1-2, with 8 bases that match TRBD1. Trimming cost V 4 bases and J 2 bases; bases outside gene matches: 4. This CDR3 has 14 amino acids. Germline values: CDR1 SGHDT, CDR2 YYEEEE. For the CDR3, the DNA is TGTGCCAGCAGCCTTCGGACAGGGAACTATGGCTACACCTTC. Its translation is CASSLRTGNYGYTF.

The rearrangement uses TRBV10-1 and TRBJ2-1, with 7 positions matching TRBD2. There are 16 residues in the CDR3. CDR1 and CDR2 (germline): WNHNN, SYGVQD (reference sequence). With V trimmed by 2 bases and J by 2 bases, 6 bases remained unmatched. The chain's CDR3 is CASSESTAGPYNEQFF. CDR3 in DNA: TGCGCCAGCAGTGAGAGTACAGCGGGGCCCTACAATGAGCAGTTCTTC.

This chain uses TRBV28 with TRBJ1-2; possibly TRBD1 for D (6 bases). The V and J ends lost 6 bases and 3 bases respectively, with 14 bases between them. The CDR3 totals 14 residues. CDR1 is MDHEN and CDR2 is SYDVKM in the germline V gene. The CDR3 loop is CASSRLQGYYGYTF. CDR3 bases: TGTGCCAGCAGCCGACTACAGGGCTACTATGGCTACACCTTC.

The chain uses TRBV3-1 (or the pseudogene TRBV3-2) and TRBJ2-5; TRBD2 agrees at 9 bases. Looked up from germline, CDR1 is LGHDT and CDR2 is YNNKEL (reference sequence). This CDR3 is built from 18 residues. Trimming removed 2 bases from V and 1 base from J; junction bases left unmatched: 11. CDR3 sequence reads: CASSQIGLAGAVQETQYF. The CDR3 DNA sequence: TGTGCCAGCAGCCAAATTGGGTTAGCGGGGGCGGTCCAAGAGACCCAGTACTTC.

The J gene is TRBJ1-2, the V gene TRBV12-3 or TRBV12-4; 7 positions match TRBD1. The CDR3 is 13 amino acids. V dropped 6 bases and J dropped 8; count of bases not matched to a gene: 9. Written as DNA, the CDR3 is TGTGCCAGCAGCGACAGGGAATCGCAGGGCTACACCTTC. Amino acids: CASSDRESQGYTF.

This chain uses TRBV30 with TRBJ1-1; tentative D call: TRBD1 (6 bases). V was shortened by 5 bases and J by 4 bases, with 14 bases between the two germline ends. Germline V gene data show CDR1 as GTSNPN and CDR2 as SVGIG (reference sequence). This CDR3 region has 13 residues. The CDR3 protein is CAWHRAIGTEAFF. The DNA of the CDR3 is TGTGCCTGGCACAGGGCGATCGGCACTGAAGCTTTCTTT.

The chain combines TRBV3-1 (or the pseudogene TRBV3-2) with TRBJ1-3; no clear D gene. The germline V and J ends were trimmed by 2 bases and 0 bases, with 2 bases remaining between them. Germline V gene lookup returns CDR1 LGHDT and CDR2 YNNKEL (reference sequence). CDR3 length equals 13 residues. CDR3 sequence reads: CASSQLSGNTIYF. The CDR3, as DNA: TGTGCCAGCAGCCAACTCTCTGGAAACACCATATATTTT.

This rearrangement joins TRBV4-1 to TRBJ2-5; 9 positions match TRBD1. The J segment lost 8 bases and the V segment lost 0 bases, leaving 10 bases of the junction unmatched. The CDR3 covers 16 residues. Looked up from germline, CDR1 is MGHRA and CDR2 is YSYEKL. The CDR3 region is CASSQDWPGQGGTQYF. The CDR3 bases are TGCGCCAGCAGCCAAGATTGGCCGGGACAGGGAGGAACCCAGTACTTC.

CDR3 DNA sequence: TGTGCCAGCAGCCCCCGGGGGGGCGGGGGCGACTACGAGCAGTACTTC. Amino acids: CASSPRGGGGDYEQYF. This chain joins TRBV7-9 and TRBJ2-7; 8 bases are a match to TRBD2. CDR1 and CDR2 (germline): SEHNR, FQNEAQ (reference sequence). This CDR3 has 16 amino acids. With 5 bases clipped from V and 3 bases from J, the junction kept 12 bases outside the gene matches.

V usage is TRBV10-2 and J usage is TRBJ1-1; 7 nucleotides match TRBD1. V was pared by 5 bases and J by 1 base, with 1 base of the junction left unmatched. CDR3 length equals 13 residues. CDR1 and CDR2 from the germline V gene are WSHSY and SAAADI. CDR3 sequence (DNA): TGCGCCAGCAGTAAGGGGGCGAACACTGAAGCTTTCTTT. Its protein product is CASSKGANTEAFF.

The chain is built from TRBV9 and TRBJ2-1; a weak D match, TRBD2 (6 bases). This CDR3 region has 13 residues. Trimming removed 4 bases at V and 8 bases at J, with 13 bases between. Germline CDR1 and CDR2: SGDLS and YYNGEE. This chain's CDR3 is CASSPGVGDEQFF. For the CDR3, the DNA is TGTGCCAGCAGCCCGGGAGTCGGAGATGAGCAGTTCTTC. The full variable domain, in which reference TRBV9 and TRBJ2-1 provide the parts outside the CDR3, is DSGVTQTPKHLITATGQRVTLRCSPRSGDLSVYWYQQSLDQGLQFLIQYYNGEERAKGNILERFSAQQFPDLHSELNLSSLELGDSALYFCASSPGVGDEQFFGPGTRLTVL.

The chain joins TRBV2 to TRBJ2-5, with D tentatively TRBD2 (6 bases). The CDR3 contains 14 residues. V was cut by 7 bases and J by 0 bases, with 12 bases left in between. Germline V lookup: CDR1 SNHLY, CDR2 FYNNEI. DNA for the CDR3: TGTGCCAGCACCCCGGGGGAGTACCAAGAGACCCAGTACTTC. Translation: CASTPGEYQETQYF.